The text below deals with one T cell receptor (beta chain). Its antigen remains unidentified. The data were obtained in a study of shared clonotypes between healthy human individuals. About the study: The people who gave samples were a couple of women and a few men aged 18 to 49.

Each PCR replicate from the sorted subsets contained 200 to 250 ng DNA, which is 25,000 to 30,000 T cell genomes. Per the authors' pipeline: ImmunoSEQ output lacked quality scores and full-length reads, limiting matched filtering. Sequencing used immunoSEQ multiplex PCR; TCRdb keeps in-frame clones, though not all of them. That table furnishes V, J and clone size, whereas the DNA furnished D and trimming. The repertoire holds more than 2 million clones, with 85% to 95% as singletons. Study outcomes and limitations: Investigators expected sequencing depth to affect clonotype sharing among donors.

Material for sequencing was naive CD4+ T cells sorted from blood. Indicated subset: CD45RA+ positively selected. The sequence was obtained from a man aged 18 to 29 in good health.

The CDR3 protein is CASRADRAGYNEQFF. CDR3 in DNA: TGTGCCAGCAGAGCCGACAGGGCGGGCTACAATGAGCAGTTCTTC. The rearrangement joins TRBV2 to TRBJ2-1, with TRBD1 matching 7 bases. Unmatched junction bases numbered 8, after V lost 6 bases and J lost 3 bases. CDR1 and CDR2 from the germline V gene are SNHLY and FYNNEI. CDR3 length equals 15 residues. Based on the CDR3 plus reference TRBV2 and TRBJ2-1, the full variable domain is EPEVTQTPSHQVTQMGQEVILRCVPISNHLYFYWYRQILGQKVEFLVSFYNNEISEKSEIFDDQFSVERPDGSNFTLKIRSTKLEDSAMYFCASRADRAGYNEQFFGPGTRLTVL.